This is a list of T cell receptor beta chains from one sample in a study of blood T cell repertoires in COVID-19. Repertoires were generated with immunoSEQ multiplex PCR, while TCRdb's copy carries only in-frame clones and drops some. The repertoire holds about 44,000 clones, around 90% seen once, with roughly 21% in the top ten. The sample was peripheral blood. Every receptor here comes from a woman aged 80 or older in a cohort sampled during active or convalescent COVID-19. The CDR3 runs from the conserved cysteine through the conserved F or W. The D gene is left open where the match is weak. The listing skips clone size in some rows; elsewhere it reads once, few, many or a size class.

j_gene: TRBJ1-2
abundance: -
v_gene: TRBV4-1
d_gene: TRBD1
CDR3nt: TGCGCCAGCAGCCAAGGGACAGGCTATGGCTACACCTTC
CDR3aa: CASSQGTGYGYTF

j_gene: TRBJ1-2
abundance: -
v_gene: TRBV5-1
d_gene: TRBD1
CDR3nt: TGCGCCAGCAGCTTGGGACAGGGGGTTTGGGGCTACACCTTC
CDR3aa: CASSLGQGVWGYTF

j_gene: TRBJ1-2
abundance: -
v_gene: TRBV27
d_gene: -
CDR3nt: TGTGCCAGCAGTTTCGGGGGGGGCTATGGCTACACCTTC
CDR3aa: CASSFGGGYGYTF

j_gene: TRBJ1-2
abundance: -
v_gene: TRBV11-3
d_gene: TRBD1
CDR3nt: TGTGCCAGCAGCTTAGTACACAGGGGCTATGGCTACACCTTC
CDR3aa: CASSLVHRGYGYTF

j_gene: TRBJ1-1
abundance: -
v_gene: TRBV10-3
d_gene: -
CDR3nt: TGTGCCATCAGTGACGGGAGTAACACTGAAGCTTTCTTT
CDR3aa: CAISDGSNTEAFF

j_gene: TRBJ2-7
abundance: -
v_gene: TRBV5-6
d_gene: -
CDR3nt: TGTGCCAGCAGCTCACCCCGGGGTATCGACGAGCAGTACTTC
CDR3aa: CASSSPRGIDEQYF

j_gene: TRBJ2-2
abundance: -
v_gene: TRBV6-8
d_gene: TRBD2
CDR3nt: TGTGCCAGCAGGGGAGGGCAAGGTTGGAACGGGGAGCTGTTTTTT
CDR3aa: CASRGGQGWNGELFF

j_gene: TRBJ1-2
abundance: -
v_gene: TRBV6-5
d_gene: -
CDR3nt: TGTGCCAGCAGTTACTCCCCAGCCAGTCGGGTCTATGGCTACACCTTC
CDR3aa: CASSYSPASRVYGYTF

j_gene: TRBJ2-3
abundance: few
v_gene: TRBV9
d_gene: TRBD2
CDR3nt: TGTGCCAGCAGTGTAGTCCCGAGCGGGAGGGGGGCAGATACGCAGTATTTT
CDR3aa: CASSVVPSGRGADTQYF

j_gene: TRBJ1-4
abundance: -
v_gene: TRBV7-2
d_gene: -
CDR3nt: TGTGCCAGCAGCTTAGGCCCTCGGGGTGCAACTAATGAAAAACTGTTTTTT
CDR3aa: CASSLGPRGATNEKLFF